This TCR beta chain was retrieved from a study of T cells in localized non-small cell lung cancer. Study-wide points: Measurement of T cell clonality placed uninvolved adjacent lung highest, above the level in tumor. A raised T cell density in blood coincided with lengthier overall survival. Owing to sequencing of a solitary tumor region, heterogeneity cannot be discounted.

Trimming removed 7 bases from V and 5 bases from J, with 19 bases in between. The length of the CDR3 is 15 residues. Germline V gives CDR1 SGHRS, CDR2 YFSETQ. Repertoires were generated with immunoSEQ multiplex PCR, while TCRdb's copy carries only in-frame clones and drops some. The sample holds just over 1,000 clones, 20% to 25% seen once. Worth noting for this clone: Its antigen remains unidentified.

The sampled adjacent lung lay at least 2 cm from the tumor margin and showed no atypia. The source material was normal lung tissue next to the tumor, sampled before any cancer treatment. This rearrangement joins TRBV5-1 to TRBJ2-1, with D possibly TRBD2 on 5 matching bases. The receptor was derived from a woman aged 35 to 70 with stage III lung adenocarcinoma. CDR3 bases: TGCGCCAGCTCCCCCGGGGAATGGAACCACAATGAGCAGTTCTTC. Translated, it gives CASSPGEWNHNEQFF.